The clone carrying this TCR beta chain has only a few counts. As yet, its antigen is unknown. V shed 5 bases and J shed 8 bases, with 13 bases lying between them. The CDR3 consists of 13 residues. CDR1 is MNHEY, CDR2 SMNVEV, per germline (reference sequence). This entry comes from a study of T cell repertoires in cytomegalovirus infection. Overall study: It can be stated that public TCR beta signatures indicated CMV infection as well as a matching HLA type.

MiXCR, run by TCRdb on the reads, gives a single entry per CDR3 protein. The sample has a few hundred thousand distinct CDR3 sequences; around two fifths are singletons. Specimen: cultured PBMCs, collected from culture after CMV antigen stimulation. The gene calls are TRBV27 and TRBJ2-1; tentative D call: TRBD1 (5 bases). This receptor was identified in a human donor in good health (CMV status not recorded). Some clones in this sample may be carry-over from other donors' samples. The CDR3 loop is CASSPRVIHEQFF. In nucleotides, the CDR3 is TGTGCCAGCAGTCCCAGGGTGATCCATGAGCAGTTCTTC.